This T cell receptor (beta chain) was observed in a study of blood T cell repertoires in COVID-19. Study information: Material from acute and convalescent COVID-19 was sourced from the United States, Italy and Spain. PBMCs, B-cell-depleted T cells, or T cells were the source of the cDNA or gDNA that made up the material.

Under the authors' procedure: Estimates of nucleated cell counts were drawn from the amplification of reference gene primers. Profiling relied on immunoSEQ multiplex PCR, and the TCRdb table lists in-frame clones only, not all of them. Clone size and the V and J calls come from that table; the DNA yielded D and trimming. Of about 68,000 clones listed, roughly 89% are singletons. This TCR was sampled from a man aged 45-60 years with active COVID-19. The sequenced material came from peripheral blood.

The chain's CDR3 is CASSLWAGTEAFF. The CDR3 DNA is TGTGCCAGCAGCTTGTGGGCCGGCACTGAAGCTTTCTTT. The chain links TRBV5-4 to TRBJ1-1; no clear D. Germline V gene sequence: CDR1 SGHNT, CDR2 YYREEE (reference sequence). The CDR3 consists of 13 residues. The V end lost 1 base, the J end lost 4 bases, and 8 bases lay between the germline ends.